The present entry profiles one T cell receptor beta chain with its context. CDR3 size: 12 residues. Germline loops: CDR1 SSHAT, CDR2 FNYEAQ (reference sequence). V was shortened by 5 bases and J by 9 bases, with 11 bases between the two germline ends. The data were obtained in a study of blood T cell repertoires in COVID-19. Original processing notes: By means of reference gene primer amplification, nucleated cell counts were estimated. The protocol was immunoSEQ multiplex PCR, while the TCRdb copy is restricted to in-frame clones and leaves out a portion. V and J calls and clone size come straight from that table; D and trimming were deduced from the DNA. The sample contains roughly 190,000 clones, 83% of which appear only once.

The clonotype comes from a woman aged 40 to 50 with acute or convalescent COVID-19. This chain connects TRBV7-7 to TRBJ2-1; a possible D gene is TRBD2 (5 bases). Material: peripheral blood. The CDR3 reads CASSSPGSEQFF. CDR3 sequence (DNA): TGTGCCAGCAGCAGCCCGGGATCTGAGCAGTTCTTC.